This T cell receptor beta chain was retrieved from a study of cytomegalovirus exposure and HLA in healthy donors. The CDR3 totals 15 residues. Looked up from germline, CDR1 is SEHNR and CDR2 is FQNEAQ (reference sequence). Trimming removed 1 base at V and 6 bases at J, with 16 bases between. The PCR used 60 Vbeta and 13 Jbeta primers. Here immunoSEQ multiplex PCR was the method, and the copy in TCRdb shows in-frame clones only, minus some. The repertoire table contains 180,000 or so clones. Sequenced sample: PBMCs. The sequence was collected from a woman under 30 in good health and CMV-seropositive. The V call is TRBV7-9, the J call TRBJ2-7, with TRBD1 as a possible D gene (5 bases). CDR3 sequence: CASSLVGSWGSEQYF. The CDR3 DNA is TGTGCCAGCAGCTTAGTCGGCAGCTGGGGCTCCGAGCAGTACTTC.